Listed below are T cell receptor beta chains from one sample, sequenced in a study of long-term antiretroviral therapy in people with HIV. Only in-frame clones appear in the TCRdb table, and some are missing; sequencing was by immunoSEQ multiplex PCR. Among 25,000 to 30,000 clones listed, nearly 95% were seen once. The sequences come from unsorted PBMCs, collected about 6.5 years after starting antiretroviral therapy. Receptors were obtained from a woman between 40 and 55 years old with HIV. CDR3s include the opening cysteine and the closing phenylalanine or tryptophan. D genes are given only for firm matches. Some rows mark clone size as missing; the rest say once, few, many or name a class of expanded clone.

>TRBV6-5|once|-|TRBJ1-2
CASRRTTANYGYTF
TGTGCCAGCAGAAGAACGACCGCTAACTATGGCTACACCTTC
>TRBV10-2|-|-|TRBJ2-7
CASRPTATGIFYEQYF
TGCGCCAGCAGACCCACGGCAACAGGGATTTTCTACGAGCAGTACTTC
>TRBV19|-|-|TRBJ1-5
CASYPGGYSNQPQHF
TGTGCCAGTTACCCCGGGGGTTATAGCAATCAGCCCCAGCATTTT
>TRBV27|-|TRBD2|TRBJ2-7
CASSLSRGGYEQYF
TGTGCCAGCAGTTTATCTCGCGGGGGCTACGAGCAGTACTTC
>TRBV10-3|-|-|TRBJ2-6
CAISDSQSGANVLTF
TGTGCCATCAGTGACAGTCAATCTGGGGCCAACGTCCTGACTTTC
>TRBV7-9|-|TRBD1|TRBJ1-5
CASSFTGGNQPQHF
TGTGCCAGCAGCTTCACAGGGGGCAATCAGCCCCAGCATTTT
>TRBV5-1|-|-|TRBJ2-7
CASSPTPGGNYEQYF
TGCGCCAGCAGCCCAACGCCGGGGGGCAACTACGAGCAGTACTTC
>TRBV7-3|-|TRBD1|TRBJ2-3
CASSFGTGITDTQYF
TGTGCCAGCAGCTTCGGGACAGGGATCACAGATACGCAGTATTTT
>TRBV29-1|few|TRBD2|TRBJ2-1
CSPKRENEQFF
TGCAGCCCCAAGCGGGAGAATGAGCAGTTCTTC
>TRBV19|-|TRBD1|TRBJ1-1
CASSKQGDEAFF
TGTGCCAGTAGTAAACAGGGGGATGAAGCTTTCTTT
>TRBV4-1|-|TRBD1|TRBJ2-3
CASSRPGQGRDTQYF
TGCGCCAGCAGCCGGCCGGGACAGGGACGAGATACGCAGTATTTT
>TRBV2|-|-|TRBJ1-5
CASRRAFGQPQHF
TGTGCCAGCCGACGCGCGTTTGGTCAGCCCCAGCATTTT
>TRBV7-2|few|-|TRBJ2-3
CASSLWGTDTQYF
TGTGCCAGCAGCCTCTGGGGCACAGATACGCAGTATTTT
>TRBV7-2|-|-|TRBJ2-3
CASSLLGVTDTQYF
TGTGCCAGCAGCTTATTGGGCGTGACAGATACGCAGTATTTT
>TRBV5-1|-|-|TRBJ1-2
CASSPGQENYGYTF
TGCGCCAGCAGCCCCGGACAAGAAAACTATGGCTACACCTTC
>TRBV6-4|-|-|TRBJ1-1
CASSDSDSGNTEAFF
TGTGCCAGCAGTGACTCGGACAGCGGGAACACTGAAGCTTTCTTT
>TRBV2|-|-|TRBJ1-2
CASSEGEINYGYTF
TGTGCCAGCAGTGAAGGGGAAATAAACTATGGCTACACCTTC
>TRBV6-5|-|-|TRBJ2-1
CATERVDEQFF
TGTGCCACCGAGAGGGTGGACGAGCAGTTCTTC
>TRBV28|-|-|TRBJ1-2
CASSLGVVGNYGYTF
TGTGCCAGCAGTTTAGGTGTCGTAGGTAACTATGGCTACACCTTC
>TRBV19|-|-|TRBJ1-2
CASSVTGHLTNYGYTF
TGTGCCAGTAGCGTCACGGGACACCTGACTAACTATGGCTACACCTTC
>TRBV29-1|-|-|TRBJ1-3
CSVKGRGTLFSGNTIYF
TGCAGCGTCAAAGGGCGGGGGACACTATTCTCTGGAAACACCATATATTTT
>TRBV5-4|-|-|TRBJ2-2
CASSGSNTGELFF
TGTGCCAGCAGCGGATCGAACACCGGGGAGCTGTTTTTT
>TRBV6-5|-|-|TRBJ1-3
CASSIMDGGNTIYF
TGTGCCAGCAGTATAATGGACGGTGGAAACACCATATATTTT
>TRBV30|-|-|TRBJ1-2
CALSPPGGYTF
TGTGCCTTATCCCCCCCGGGGGGCTACACCTTC
>TRBV7-9|-|-|TRBJ1-2
CASSPTQTGAGGYTF
TGTGCCAGCAGCCCGACCCAGACAGGCGCAGGGGGCTACACCTTC
>TRBV1|-|-|TRBJ2-5
CTSSQATGLAQETQYF
TGCACCAGCAGCCAAGCCACGGGACTAGCTCAAGAGACCCAGTACTTC
>TRBV28|-|-|TRBJ2-7
CASSSGTLGLDEQYF
TGTGCCAGCAGTTCAGGGACCCTGGGTCTCGACGAGCAGTACTTC
>TRBV19|once|TRBD1|TRBJ2-7
CASRTGTGGHEQYF
TGTGCCAGTAGGACCGGGACAGGGGGCCACGAGCAGTACTTC
>TRBV5-6|-|TRBD1|TRBJ1-1
CASSSGQGGGAFF
TGTGCCAGCAGCTCTGGACAGGGAGGGGGAGCTTTCTTT
>TRBV6-6|-|-|TRBJ2-1
CASSPLKGVNEQFF
TGTGCCAGCAGCCCTTTAAAGGGAGTGAATGAGCAGTTCTTC
>TRBV29-1|-|TRBD1|TRBJ2-3
CSVEEPQGARDTQYF
TGCAGCGTTGAAGAGCCCCAGGGGGCGCGGGATACGCAGTATTTT
>TRBV4-3|-|TRBD1|TRBJ1-6
CASSQDIPRTGLLNSPLHF
TGCGCCAGCAGCCAAGATATCCCCCGGACAGGGCTCCTTAATTCACCCCTCCACTTT
>TRBV5-6|-|-|TRBJ2-3
CASTRWNTDTQYF
TGTGCCAGCACCAGGTGGAACACAGATACGCAGTATTTT
>TRBV19|-|TRBD1|TRBJ2-7
CASRDRVEEQYF
TGTGCCAGCCGGGACAGGGTCGAGGAGCAGTACTTC
>TRBV18|-|TRBD1|TRBJ1-2
CASSPGDRGLKRYTF
TGTGCCAGCTCACCTGGGGACAGGGGGCTGAAGAGGTACACCTTC
>TRBV7-2|once|-|TRBJ2-1
CASSRVGEQFF
TGTGCCAGCAGTCGAGTGGGTGAGCAGTTCTTC
>TRBV30|-|-|TRBJ1-1
CASTAGQPNWRNTEAFF
TGTGCCTCCACGGCGGGACAACCCAACTGGAGGAACACTGAAGCTTTCTTT
>TRBV6-1|-|TRBD1|TRBJ1-2
CASSESATGAFNYGYTF
TGTGCCAGCAGTGAATCCGCGACAGGGGCTTTTAACTATGGCTACACCTTC
>TRBV6-1|-|TRBD2|TRBJ2-7
CATRTSGAYEQYF
TGTGCCACCAGGACTAGCGGGGCCTACGAGCAGTACTTC
>TRBV2|-|-|TRBJ1-1
CASSENILMNTEAFF
TGTGCCAGCAGTGAAAACATTTTAATGAACACTGAAGCTTTCTTT
>TRBV18|-|-|TRBJ2-6
CASSPPPGPNVLTF
TGTGCCAGCTCACCACCCCCAGGTCCCAACGTCCTGACTTTC
>TRBV19|-|-|TRBJ1-1
CASSMWNSNTEAFF
TGTGCCAGTAGTATGTGGAATTCGAACACTGAAGCTTTCTTT
>TRBV7-2|-|-|TRBJ2-5
CASSLVQNQETQYF
TGTGCCAGCAGCTTAGTTCAGAACCAAGAGACCCAGTACTTC
>TRBV2|-|-|TRBJ2-5
CASSEWEETQYF
TGTGCCAGCAGTGAATGGGAAGAGACCCAGTACTTC